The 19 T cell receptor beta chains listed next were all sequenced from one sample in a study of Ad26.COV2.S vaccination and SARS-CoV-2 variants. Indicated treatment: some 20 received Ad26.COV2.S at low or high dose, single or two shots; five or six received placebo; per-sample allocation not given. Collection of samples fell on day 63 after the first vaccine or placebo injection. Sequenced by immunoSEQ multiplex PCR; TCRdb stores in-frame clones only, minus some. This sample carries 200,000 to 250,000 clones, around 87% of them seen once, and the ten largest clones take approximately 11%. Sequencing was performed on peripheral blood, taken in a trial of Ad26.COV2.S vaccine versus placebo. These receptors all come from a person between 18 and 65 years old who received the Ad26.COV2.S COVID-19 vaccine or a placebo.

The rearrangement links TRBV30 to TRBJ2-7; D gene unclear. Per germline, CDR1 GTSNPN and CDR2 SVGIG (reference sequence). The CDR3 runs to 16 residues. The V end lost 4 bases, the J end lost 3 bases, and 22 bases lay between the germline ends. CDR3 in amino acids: CAWNRPLGRVNYEQYF. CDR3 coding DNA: TGTGCCTGGAACCGCCCCTTGGGCAGAGTGAACTACGAGCAGTACTTC.

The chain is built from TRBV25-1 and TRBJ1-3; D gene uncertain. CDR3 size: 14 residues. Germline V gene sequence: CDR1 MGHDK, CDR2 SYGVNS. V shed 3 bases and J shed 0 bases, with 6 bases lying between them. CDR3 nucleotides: TGTGCCAGCAGTGACCTAAGCTCTGGAAACACCATATATTTT. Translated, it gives CASSDLSSGNTIYF.

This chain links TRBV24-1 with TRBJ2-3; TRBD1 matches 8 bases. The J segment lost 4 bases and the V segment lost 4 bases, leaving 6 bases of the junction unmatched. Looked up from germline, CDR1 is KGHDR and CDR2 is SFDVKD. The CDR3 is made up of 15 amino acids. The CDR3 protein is CATSDVLDRADTQYF. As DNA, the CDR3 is TGTGCCACCAGTGACGTACTGGACAGGGCAGATACGCAGTATTTT.

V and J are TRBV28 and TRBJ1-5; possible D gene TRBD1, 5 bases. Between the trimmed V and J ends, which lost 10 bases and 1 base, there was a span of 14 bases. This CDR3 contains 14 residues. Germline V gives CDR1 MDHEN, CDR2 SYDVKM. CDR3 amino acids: CATSGPDSNQPQHF. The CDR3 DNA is TGTGCCACCTCGGGGCCGGACAGCAATCAGCCCCAGCATTTT.

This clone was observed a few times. The CDR3 is CASSPLDILGEQYF. The CDR3 nucleotides are TGTGCCAGCTCACCACTAGACATATTAGGCGAGCAGTACTTC. V and J are TRBV18 and TRBJ2-7, with D hard to call. CDR1 and CDR2 (germline): KGHSH, LQKENI. The CDR3 is made up of 14 amino acids. Trimming stripped 1 base from V and 6 bases from J, with 13 bases between.

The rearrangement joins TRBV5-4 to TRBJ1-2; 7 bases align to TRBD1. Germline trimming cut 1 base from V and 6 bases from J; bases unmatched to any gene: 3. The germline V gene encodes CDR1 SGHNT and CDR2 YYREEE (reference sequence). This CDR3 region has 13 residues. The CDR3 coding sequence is TGTGCCAGCAGCTTGTGGACAGGTGATGGCTACACCTTC. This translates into CASSLWTGDGYTF.

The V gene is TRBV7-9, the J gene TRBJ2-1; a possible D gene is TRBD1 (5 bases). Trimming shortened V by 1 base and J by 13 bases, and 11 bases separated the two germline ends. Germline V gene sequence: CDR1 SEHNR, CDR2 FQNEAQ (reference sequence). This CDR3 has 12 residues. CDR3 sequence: CASSLETGPQFF. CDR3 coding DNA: TGTGCCAGCAGCTTAGAAACAGGTCCCCAGTTCTTC.

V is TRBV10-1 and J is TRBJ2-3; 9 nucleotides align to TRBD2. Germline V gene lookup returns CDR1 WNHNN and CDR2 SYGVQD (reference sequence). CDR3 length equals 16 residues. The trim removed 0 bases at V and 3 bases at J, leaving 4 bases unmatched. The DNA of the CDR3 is TGCGCCAGCAGTGAGTCAGGCAGCGGGGGGACAGATACGCAGTATTTT. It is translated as CASSESGSGGTDTQYF.

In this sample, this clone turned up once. The CDR3 region is CASSQEQGRVGYTF. CDR3 DNA: TGTGCCAGCAGCCAGGAACAGGGGCGGGTTGGCTACACCTTC. The V gene is TRBV3-1 (or the pseudogene TRBV3-2), the J gene TRBJ1-2, with 7 bases matching TRBD1. The germline V gene encodes CDR1 LGHDT and CDR2 YNNKEL (reference sequence). The V segment lost 3 bases and the J segment 7 bases; nucleotides outside the gene matches: 8. The CDR3 loop spans 14 amino acids.

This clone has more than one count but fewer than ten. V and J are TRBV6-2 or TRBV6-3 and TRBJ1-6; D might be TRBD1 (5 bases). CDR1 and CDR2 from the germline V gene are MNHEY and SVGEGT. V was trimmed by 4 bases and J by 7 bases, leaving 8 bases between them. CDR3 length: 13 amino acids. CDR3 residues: CASSFPGNSPLHF. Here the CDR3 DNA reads TGTGCCAGCAGTTTCCCAGGGAATTCACCCCTCCACTTT.

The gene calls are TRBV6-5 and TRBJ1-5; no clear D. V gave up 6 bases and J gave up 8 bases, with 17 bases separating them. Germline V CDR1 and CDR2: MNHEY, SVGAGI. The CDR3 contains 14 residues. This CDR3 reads CASRLDRVGEPQHF. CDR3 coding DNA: TGTGCCAGCAGACTGGACCGGGTTGGTGAGCCCCAGCATTTT.

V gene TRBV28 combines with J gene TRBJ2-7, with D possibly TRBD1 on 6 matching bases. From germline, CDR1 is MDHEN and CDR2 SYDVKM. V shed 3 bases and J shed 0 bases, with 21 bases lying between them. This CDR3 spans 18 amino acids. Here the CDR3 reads CASSLNRAWTGSSYEQYF. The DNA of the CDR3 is TGTGCCAGCAGTTTGAACAGGGCGTGGACGGGGAGCTCCTACGAGCAGTACTTC.

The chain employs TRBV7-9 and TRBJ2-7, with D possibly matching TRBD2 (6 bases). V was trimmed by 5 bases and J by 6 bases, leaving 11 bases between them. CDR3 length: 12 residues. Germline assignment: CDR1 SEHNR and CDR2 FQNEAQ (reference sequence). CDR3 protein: CASSSRGGEQYF. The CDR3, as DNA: TGTGCCAGCAGCAGTAGGGGAGGCGAGCAGTACTTC.

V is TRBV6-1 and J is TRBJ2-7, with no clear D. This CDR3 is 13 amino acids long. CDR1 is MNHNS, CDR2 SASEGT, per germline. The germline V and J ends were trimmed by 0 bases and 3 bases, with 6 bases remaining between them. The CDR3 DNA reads TGTGCCAGCAGTGAAGCGTGGGACTACGAGCAGTACTTC. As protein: CASSEAWDYEQYF.

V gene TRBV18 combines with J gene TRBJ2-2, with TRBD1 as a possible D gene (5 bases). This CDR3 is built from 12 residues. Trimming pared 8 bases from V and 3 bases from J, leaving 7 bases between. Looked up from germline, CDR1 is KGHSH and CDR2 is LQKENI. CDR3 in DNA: TGTGCCAGCCTAGGGGACACCGGGGAGCTGTTTTTT. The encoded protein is CASLGDTGELFF.

In nucleotides, the CDR3 is TGTGCCAGCTCACCAATCGAAGGGGGGCTGAACACCGGGGAGCTGTTTTTT. The encoded protein is CASSPIEGGLNTGELFF. The V gene is TRBV18, the J gene TRBJ2-2; D possibly matches TRBD1 or TRBD2 (6 bases each). The V gene lost 2 bases and the J gene lost 1 base, with 14 bases spanning the gap. In germline, CDR1 is KGHSH, CDR2 LQKENI. This CDR3 has 17 residues. Complete variable domain (other parts from reference TRBV18 and TRBJ2-2): NAGVMQNPRHLVRRRGQEARLRCSPMKGHSHVYWYRQLPEEGLKFMVYLQKENIIDESGMPKERFSAEFPKEGPSILRIQQVVRGDSAAYFCASSPIEGGLNTGELFFGEGSRLTVL.

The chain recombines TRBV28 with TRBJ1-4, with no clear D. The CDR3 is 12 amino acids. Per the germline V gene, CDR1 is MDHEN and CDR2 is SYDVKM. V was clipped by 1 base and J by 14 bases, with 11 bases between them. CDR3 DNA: TGTGCCAGCAGTTTATATACGGGAAGGCTGTTTTTT. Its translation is CASSLYTGRLFF.

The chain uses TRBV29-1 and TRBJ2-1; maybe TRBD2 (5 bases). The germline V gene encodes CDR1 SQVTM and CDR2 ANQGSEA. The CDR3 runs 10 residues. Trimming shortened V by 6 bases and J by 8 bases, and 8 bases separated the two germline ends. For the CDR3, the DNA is TGCAGCGTCGGCGGGTATGAGCAGTTCTTC. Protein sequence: CSVGGYEQFF.

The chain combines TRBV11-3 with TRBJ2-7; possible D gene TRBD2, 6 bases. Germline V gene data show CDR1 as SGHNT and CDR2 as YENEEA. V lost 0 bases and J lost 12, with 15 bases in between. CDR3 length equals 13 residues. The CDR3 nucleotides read TGTGCCAGCAGCTTAGATGGGGGGTGCCTGGGGTACTTC. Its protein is CASSLDGGCLGYF.